Below, 5 T cell receptor beta chains from the same sample are listed, as sequenced in a study of blood T cell repertoires in COVID-19. The assay was immunoSEQ multiplex PCR, and TCRdb's table has in-frame clones only and misses some. The data hold around 160,000 clones, with 70% to 90% observed a single time. Sequencing was performed on PBMCs or T cells enriched from blood (not recorded which). Every receptor here comes from a woman in her thirties with acute COVID-19.

CDR3 nucleotides: TGCGCCAGCAGCTTGGCTGACAGGGTCAGTGCTTTCTTT. It is translated as CASSLADRVSAFF. The chain links TRBV5-1 to TRBJ1-1, with 7 bases matching TRBD1. CDR1 SGHRS and CDR2 YFSETQ come from the germline V gene. This CDR3 is built from 13 residues. The ends lost 0 bases at V and 11 bases at J; junction bases unmatched: 7. The entire variable domain, with the rest obtained from reference TRBV5-1 and TRBJ1-1, is as follows: KAGVTQTPRYLIKTRGQQVTLSCSPISGHRSVSWYQQTPGQGLQFLFEYFSETQRNKGNFPGRFSGRQFSNSRSEMNVSTLELGDSALYLCASSLADRVSAFFGQGTRLTVV.

The chain is built from TRBV29-1 and TRBJ2-7; 7 positions agree with TRBD1. This CDR3 comprises 15 residues. The germline CDR1 and CDR2 sequences are SQVTM and ANQGSEA. V gave up 4 bases and J gave up 4 bases; unmatched junction bases: 13. The CDR3 nucleotides are TGCAGCGTTGGCCGAGGGGCAGGGGGTAGGTACGAGCAGTACTTC. Translated, it gives CSVGRGAGGRYEQYF.

This clone was seen a few times. The chain combines TRBV19 with TRBJ1-4, with TRBD1 matching 8 bases. The CDR3 is made up of 15 amino acids. V gave up 3 bases and J gave up 6 bases; unmatched junction bases: 6. The germline V gene has CDR1 LNHDA and CDR2 SQIVND (reference sequence). The CDR3 spells CASSISAGGYEKLFF. The DNA for the CDR3 is TGTGCCAGTAGTATTTCCGCAGGGGGCTATGAAAAACTGTTTTTT.

This chain links TRBV5-1 with TRBJ1-1, with TRBD1 matching over 7 bases. The CDR3 length is 17 residues. Germline CDR1 reads SGHRS; CDR2 reads YFSETQ. V lost 0 bases, J lost 0 bases, and 8 bases stayed unmatched. The CDR3 loop reads CASSLEGQPDMNTEAFF. CDR3 sequence (DNA): TGCGCCAGCAGCTTGGAGGGACAGCCAGATATGAACACTGAAGCTTTCTTT.

V gene TRBV7-9 combines with J gene TRBJ1-1, with 8 bases lining up with TRBD1. V was pared by 3 bases and J by 0 bases, with 3 bases of the junction left unmatched. Germline V gives CDR1 SEHNR, CDR2 FQNEAQ (reference sequence). This CDR3 has 15 amino acids. The CDR3 DNA sequence: TGTGCCAGCAGCTTGCAGGGGGCGGTGAACACTGAAGCTTTCTTT. It yields the protein CASSLQGAVNTEAFF.